This T cell receptor (beta chain) appears in the sequencing data of a study of identical twins. Template switching (which added a universal primer site) was used, and cDNA carried unique molecular identifiers. Via MiXCR, TCRdb re-called the 5' RACE reads, giving one row per CDR3 protein. The sample lists fewer than 350,000 distinct CDR3 sequences, 8% to 9% occurring once. Germline CDR1 and CDR2: LNHNV and YYDKDF (reference sequence). V was clipped by 0 bases and J by 4 bases, with 10 bases between them. The CDR3 consists of 15 residues. These data were likewise used in another study, on yellow fever vaccine responses in identical twins.

The chain recombines TRBV15 with TRBJ1-5; D not resolved. Sequencing input: memory (CD45RO+) T cells sorted from blood. The sequence derives from a woman younger than 30 in good health. This chain's CDR3 is CATSREAGRNQPQHF. The CDR3 bases are TGTGCCACCAGCAGAGAAGCGGGGAGAAATCAGCCCCAGCATTTT.